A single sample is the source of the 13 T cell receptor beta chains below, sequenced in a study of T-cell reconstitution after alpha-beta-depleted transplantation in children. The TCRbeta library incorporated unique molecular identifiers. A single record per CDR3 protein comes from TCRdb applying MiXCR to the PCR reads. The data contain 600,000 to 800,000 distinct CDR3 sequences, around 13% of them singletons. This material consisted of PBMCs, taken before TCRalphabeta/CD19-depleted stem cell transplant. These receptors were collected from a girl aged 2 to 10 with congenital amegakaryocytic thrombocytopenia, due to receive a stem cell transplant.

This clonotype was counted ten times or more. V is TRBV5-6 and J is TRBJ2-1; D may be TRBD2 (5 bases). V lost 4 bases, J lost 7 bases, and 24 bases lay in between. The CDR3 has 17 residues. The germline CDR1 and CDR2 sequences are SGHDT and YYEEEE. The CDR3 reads CASSPGFEGFLANEQFF. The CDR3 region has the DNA TGTGCCAGCAGCCCCGGCTTTGAGGGATTTCTGGCGAATGAGCAGTTCTTC.

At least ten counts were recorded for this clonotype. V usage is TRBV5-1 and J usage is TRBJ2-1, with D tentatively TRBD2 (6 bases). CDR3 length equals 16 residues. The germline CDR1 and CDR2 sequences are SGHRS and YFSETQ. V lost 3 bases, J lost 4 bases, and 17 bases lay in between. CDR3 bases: TGCGCCAGCAGCTCCTCTACTAGCAGCCCGTACAATGAGCAGTTCTTC. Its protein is CASSSSTSSPYNEQFF.

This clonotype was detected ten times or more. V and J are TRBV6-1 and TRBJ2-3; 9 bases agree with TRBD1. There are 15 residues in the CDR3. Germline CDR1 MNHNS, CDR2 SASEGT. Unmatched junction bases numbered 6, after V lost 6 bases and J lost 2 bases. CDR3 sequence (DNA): TGTGCCAGCAGCGACCGGGACAGGGACACAGATACGCAGTATTTT. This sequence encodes CASSDRDRDTDTQYF.

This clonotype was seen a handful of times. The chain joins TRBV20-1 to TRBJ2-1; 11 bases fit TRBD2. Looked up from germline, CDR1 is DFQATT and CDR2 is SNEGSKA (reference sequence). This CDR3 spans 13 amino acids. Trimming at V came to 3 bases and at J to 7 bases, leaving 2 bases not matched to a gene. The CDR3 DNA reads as TGCAGTGCTAGGTCTAGCGGGGGGAATGAGCAGTTCTTC. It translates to CSARSSGGNEQFF.

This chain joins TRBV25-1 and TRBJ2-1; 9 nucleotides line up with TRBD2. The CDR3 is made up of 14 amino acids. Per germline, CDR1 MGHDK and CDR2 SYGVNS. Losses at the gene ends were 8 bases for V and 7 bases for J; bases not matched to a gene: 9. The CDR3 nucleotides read TGTGCCAGCCGGCGGGCGGGAGGGCAAAATGAGCAGTTCTTC. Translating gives CASRRAGGQNEQFF.

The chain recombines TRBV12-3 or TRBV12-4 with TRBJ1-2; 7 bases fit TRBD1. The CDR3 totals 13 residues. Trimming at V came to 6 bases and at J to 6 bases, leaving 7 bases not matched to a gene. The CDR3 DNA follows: TGTGCCAGCAGCCCTTACGACAGGGATGGCTACACCTTC. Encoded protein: CASSPYDRDGYTF.

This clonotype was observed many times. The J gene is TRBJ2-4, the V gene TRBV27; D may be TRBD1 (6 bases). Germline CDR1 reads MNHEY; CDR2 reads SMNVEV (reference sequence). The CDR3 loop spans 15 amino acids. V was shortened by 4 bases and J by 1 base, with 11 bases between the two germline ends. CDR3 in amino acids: CASSSLQGAKNIQYF. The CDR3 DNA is TGTGCCAGCAGTTCCCTCCAGGGGGCCAAAAACATTCAGTACTTC.

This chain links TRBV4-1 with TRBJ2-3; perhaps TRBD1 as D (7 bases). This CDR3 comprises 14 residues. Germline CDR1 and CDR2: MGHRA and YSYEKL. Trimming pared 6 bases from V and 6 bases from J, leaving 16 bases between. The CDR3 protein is CASRLGRGVDTQYF. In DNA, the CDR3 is TGCGCCAGCAGACTTGGCAGGGGGGTGGATACGCAGTATTTT.

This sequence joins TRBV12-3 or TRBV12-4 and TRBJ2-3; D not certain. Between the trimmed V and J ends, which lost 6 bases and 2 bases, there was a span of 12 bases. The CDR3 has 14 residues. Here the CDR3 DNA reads TGTGCCAGCAGCCGAAGACTGGTCACAGATACGCAGTATTTT. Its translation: CASSRRLVTDTQYF.

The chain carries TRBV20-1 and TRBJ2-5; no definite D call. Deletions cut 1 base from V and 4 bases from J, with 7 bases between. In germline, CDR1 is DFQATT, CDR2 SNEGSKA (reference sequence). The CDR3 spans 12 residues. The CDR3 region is CSARVQSETQYF. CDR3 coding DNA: TGCAGTGCTAGAGTCCAGTCAGAGACCCAGTACTTC.

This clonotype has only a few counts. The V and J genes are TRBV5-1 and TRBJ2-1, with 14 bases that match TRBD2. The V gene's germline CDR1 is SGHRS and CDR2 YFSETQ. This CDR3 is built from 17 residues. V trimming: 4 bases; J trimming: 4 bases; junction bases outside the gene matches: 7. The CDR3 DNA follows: TGCGCCAGCAGCATAGGACTAGCGGGAGGCTTATACAATGAGCAGTTCTTC. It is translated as CASSIGLAGGLYNEQFF.

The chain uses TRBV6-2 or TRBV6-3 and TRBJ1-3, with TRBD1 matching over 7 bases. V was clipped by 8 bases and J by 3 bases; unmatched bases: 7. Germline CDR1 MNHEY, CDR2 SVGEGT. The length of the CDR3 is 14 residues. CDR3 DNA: TGTGCCAGCGCCCCGGGACAGCTTGGAAACACCATATATTTT. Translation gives CASAPGQLGNTIYF.

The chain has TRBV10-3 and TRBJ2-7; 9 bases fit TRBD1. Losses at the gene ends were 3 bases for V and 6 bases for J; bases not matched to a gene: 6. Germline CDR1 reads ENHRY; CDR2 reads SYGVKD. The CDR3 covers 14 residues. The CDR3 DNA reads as TGTGCCATCAGTGAATCCGGGACAGGGCGCGAGCAGTACTTC. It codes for CAISESGTGREQYF.